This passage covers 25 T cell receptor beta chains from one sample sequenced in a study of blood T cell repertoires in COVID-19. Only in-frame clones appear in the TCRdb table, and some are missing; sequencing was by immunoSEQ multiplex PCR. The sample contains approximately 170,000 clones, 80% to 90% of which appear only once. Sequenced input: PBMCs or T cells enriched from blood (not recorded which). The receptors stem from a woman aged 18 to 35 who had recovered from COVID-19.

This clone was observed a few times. The CDR3 region is CASSPTLGRGFHGYTF. In DNA form, the CDR3 reads TGTGCCAGCAGTCCAACTTTGGGCAGGGGATTCCATGGCTACACCTTC. V is TRBV27 and J is TRBJ1-2; D possibly corresponds to TRBD1 (6 bases). The CDR3 runs 16 residues. Trimming pared 5 bases from V and 6 bases from J, leaving 22 bases between. Germline loops: CDR1 MNHEY, CDR2 SMNVEV (reference sequence).

CDR3 region: CASSLRAQVTEAFF. The CDR3 DNA follows: TGTGCCAGCAGCTTACGGGCACAGGTGACTGAAGCTTTCTTT. The chain uses TRBV7-2 and TRBJ1-1; a possible D gene is TRBD1 (5 bases). CDR1 is SGHTA, CDR2 FQGNSA, per germline. The CDR3 length is 14 residues. V shed 2 bases and J shed 5 bases, with 12 bases lying between them.

The CDR3 sequence is CASSWSYGYTF. CDR3 bases: TGTGCCAGCAGCTGGAGCTATGGCTACACCTTC. The chain uses TRBV7-2 and TRBJ1-2; D gene unclear. The V and J ends lost 4 bases and 4 bases respectively, with 4 bases between them. CDR1 and CDR2 from the germline V gene are SGHTA and FQGNSA. The CDR3 length is 11 residues.

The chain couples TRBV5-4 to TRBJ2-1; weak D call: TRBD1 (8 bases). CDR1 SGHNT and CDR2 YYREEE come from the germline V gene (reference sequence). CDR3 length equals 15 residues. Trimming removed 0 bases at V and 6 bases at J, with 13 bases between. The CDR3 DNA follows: TGTGCCAGCAGCTTGGATTACAGGGGGGGCAATGAGCAGTTCTTC. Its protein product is CASSLDYRGGNEQFF.

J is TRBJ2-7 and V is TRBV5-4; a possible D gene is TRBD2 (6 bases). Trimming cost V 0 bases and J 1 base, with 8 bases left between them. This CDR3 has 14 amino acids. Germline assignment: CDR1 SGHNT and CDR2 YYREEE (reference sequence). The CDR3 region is CASSLGGKSYEQYF. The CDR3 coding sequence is TGTGCCAGCAGCTTGGGCGGGAAATCCTACGAGCAGTACTTC.

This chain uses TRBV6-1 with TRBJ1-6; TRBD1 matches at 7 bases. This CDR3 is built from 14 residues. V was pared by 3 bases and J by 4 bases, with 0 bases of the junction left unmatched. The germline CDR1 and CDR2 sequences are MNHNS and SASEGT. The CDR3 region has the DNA TGTGCCAGCAGTGAGACAGGGTATAATTCACCCCTCCACTTT. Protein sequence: CASSETGYNSPLHF.

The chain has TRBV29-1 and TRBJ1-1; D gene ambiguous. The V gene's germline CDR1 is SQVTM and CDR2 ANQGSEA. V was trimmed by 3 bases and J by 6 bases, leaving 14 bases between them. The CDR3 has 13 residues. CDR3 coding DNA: TGCAGCGTTGAGGCCAATTGGCAGTCTGAAGCTTTCTTT. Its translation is CSVEANWQSEAFF.

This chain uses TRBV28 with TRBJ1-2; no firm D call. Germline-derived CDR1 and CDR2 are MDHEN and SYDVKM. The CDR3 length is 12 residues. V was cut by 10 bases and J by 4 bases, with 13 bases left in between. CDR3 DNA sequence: TGTGCCACAGACGGGTTATTCTATGGCTACACCTTC. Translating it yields CATDGLFYGYTF.

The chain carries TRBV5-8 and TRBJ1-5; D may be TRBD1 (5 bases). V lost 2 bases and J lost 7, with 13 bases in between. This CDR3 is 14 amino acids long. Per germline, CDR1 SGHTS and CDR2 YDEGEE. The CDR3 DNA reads TGTGCCAGCAGCTTTATGTTGGGGCAACAGCCCCAGCATTTT. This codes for CASSFMLGQQPQHF.

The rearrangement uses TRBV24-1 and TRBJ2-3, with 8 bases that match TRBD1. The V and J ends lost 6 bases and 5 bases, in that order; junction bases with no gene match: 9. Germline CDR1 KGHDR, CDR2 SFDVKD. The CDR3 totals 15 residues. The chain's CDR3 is CATSTRQGAEDTQYF. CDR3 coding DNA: TGTGCCACCAGTACTAGGCAGGGGGCGGAAGATACGCAGTATTTT.

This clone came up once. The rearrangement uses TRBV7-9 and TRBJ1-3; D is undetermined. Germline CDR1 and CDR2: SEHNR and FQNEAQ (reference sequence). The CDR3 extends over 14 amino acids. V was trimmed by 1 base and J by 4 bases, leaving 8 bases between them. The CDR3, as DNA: TGTGCCAGCAGCTTAGGAACAGCAGGAAACACCATATATTTT. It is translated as CASSLGTAGNTIYF. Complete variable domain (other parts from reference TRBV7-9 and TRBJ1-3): DTGVSQNPRHKITKRGQNVTFRCDPISEHNRLYWYRQTLGQGPEFLTYFQNEAQLEKSRLLSDRFSAERPKGSFSTLEIQRTEQGDSAMYLCASSLGTAGNTIYFGEGSWLTVV.

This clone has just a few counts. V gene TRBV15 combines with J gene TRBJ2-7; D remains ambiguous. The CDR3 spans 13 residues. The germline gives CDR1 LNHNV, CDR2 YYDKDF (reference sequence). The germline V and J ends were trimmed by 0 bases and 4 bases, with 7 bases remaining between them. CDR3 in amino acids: CATSRDVGYEQYF. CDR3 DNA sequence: TGTGCCACCAGCAGAGATGTCGGTTACGAGCAGTACTTC.

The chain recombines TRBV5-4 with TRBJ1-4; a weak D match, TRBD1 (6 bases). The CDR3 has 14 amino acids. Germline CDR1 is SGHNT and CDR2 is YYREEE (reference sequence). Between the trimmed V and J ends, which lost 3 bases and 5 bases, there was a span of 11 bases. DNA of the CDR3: TGTGCCAGCAGCTGGGGGGGCCCCAATGAAAAACTGTTTTTT. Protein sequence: CASSWGGPNEKLFF.

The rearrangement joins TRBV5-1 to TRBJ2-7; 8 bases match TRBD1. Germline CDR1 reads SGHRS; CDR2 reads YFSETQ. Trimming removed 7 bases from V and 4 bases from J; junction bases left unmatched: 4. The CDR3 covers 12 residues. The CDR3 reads CASEDRDYEQYF. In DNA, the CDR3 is TGCGCCAGCGAGGACAGGGATTACGAGCAGTACTTC.

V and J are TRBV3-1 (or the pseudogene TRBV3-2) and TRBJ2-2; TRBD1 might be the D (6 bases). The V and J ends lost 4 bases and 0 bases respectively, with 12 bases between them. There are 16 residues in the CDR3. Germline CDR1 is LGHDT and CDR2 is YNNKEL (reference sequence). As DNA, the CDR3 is TGTGCCAGCAGCCCCTTGACAGGCGCGAACACCGGGGAGCTGTTTTTT. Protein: CASSPLTGANTGELFF.

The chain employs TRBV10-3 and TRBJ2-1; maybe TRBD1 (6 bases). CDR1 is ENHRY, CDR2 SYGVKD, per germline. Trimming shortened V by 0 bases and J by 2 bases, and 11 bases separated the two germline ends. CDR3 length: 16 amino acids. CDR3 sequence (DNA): TGTGCCATCAGTGAGTCGGGGACACCTACCTACAATGAGCAGTTCTTC. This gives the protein CAISESGTPTYNEQFF.

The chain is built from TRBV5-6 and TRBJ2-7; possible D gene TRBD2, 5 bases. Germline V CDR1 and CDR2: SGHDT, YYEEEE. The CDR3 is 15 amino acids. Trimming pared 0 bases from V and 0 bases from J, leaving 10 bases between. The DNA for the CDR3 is TGTGCCAGCAGCTTGGAACCAGAGGGCTCCTACGAGCAGTACTTC. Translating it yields CASSLEPEGSYEQYF.

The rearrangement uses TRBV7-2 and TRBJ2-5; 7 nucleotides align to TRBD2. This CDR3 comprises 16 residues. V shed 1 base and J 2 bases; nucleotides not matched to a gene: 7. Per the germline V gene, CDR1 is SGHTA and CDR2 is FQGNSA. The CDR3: CASSLGISGGQETQYF. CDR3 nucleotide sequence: TGTGCCAGCAGCTTAGGGATATCGGGGGGACAAGAGACCCAGTACTTC.

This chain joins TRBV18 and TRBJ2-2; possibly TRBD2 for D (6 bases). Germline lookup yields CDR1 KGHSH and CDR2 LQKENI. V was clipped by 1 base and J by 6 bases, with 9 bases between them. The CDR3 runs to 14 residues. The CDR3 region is CASSPLGGAGELFF. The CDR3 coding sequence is TGTGCCAGCTCACCACTCGGAGGGGCCGGGGAGCTGTTTTTT.

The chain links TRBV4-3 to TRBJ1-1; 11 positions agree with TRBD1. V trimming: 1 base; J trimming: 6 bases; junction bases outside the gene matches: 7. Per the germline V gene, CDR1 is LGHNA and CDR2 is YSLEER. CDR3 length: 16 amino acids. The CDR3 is CASSQGTGGGGSEAFF. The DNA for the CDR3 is TGCGCCAGCAGCCAAGGGACAGGGGGCGGAGGATCTGAAGCTTTCTTT.

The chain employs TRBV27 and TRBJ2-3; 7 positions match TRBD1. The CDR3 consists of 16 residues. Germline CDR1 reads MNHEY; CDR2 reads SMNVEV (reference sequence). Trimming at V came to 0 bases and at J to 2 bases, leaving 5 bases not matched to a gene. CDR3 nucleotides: TGTGCCAGCAGTTTATCGACAGGGCCATACACAGATACGCAGTATTTT. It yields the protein CASSLSTGPYTDTQYF.

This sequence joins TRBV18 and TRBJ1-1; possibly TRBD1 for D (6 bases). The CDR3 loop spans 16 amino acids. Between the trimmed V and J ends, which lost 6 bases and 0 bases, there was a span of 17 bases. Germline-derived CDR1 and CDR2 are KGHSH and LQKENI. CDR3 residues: CASSPRDTVLNTEAFF. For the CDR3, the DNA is TGTGCCAGCTCTCCTCGGGACACAGTATTGAACACTGAAGCTTTCTTT.

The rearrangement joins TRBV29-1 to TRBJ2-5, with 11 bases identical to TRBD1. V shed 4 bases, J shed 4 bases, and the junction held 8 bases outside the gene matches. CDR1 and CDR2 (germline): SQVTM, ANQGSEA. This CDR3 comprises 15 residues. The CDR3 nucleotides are TGCAGCGTTGCGTTCGGACAGGGGGCCACAGAGACCCAGTACTTC. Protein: CSVAFGQGATETQYF.

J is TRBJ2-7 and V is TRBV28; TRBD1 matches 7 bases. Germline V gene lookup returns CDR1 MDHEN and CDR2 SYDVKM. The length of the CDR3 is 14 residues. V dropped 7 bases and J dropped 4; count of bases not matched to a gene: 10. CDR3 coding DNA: TGTGCCAGCACGACAGACAGGGCGCCTTACGAGCAGTACTTC. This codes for CASTTDRAPYEQYF.

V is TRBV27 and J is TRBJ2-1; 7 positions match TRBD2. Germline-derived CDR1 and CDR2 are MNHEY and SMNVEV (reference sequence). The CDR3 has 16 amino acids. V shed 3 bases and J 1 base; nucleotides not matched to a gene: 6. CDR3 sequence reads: CASSFTYGRSYNEQFF. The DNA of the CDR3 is TGTGCCAGCAGTTTTACCTACGGGAGGTCCTACAATGAGCAGTTCTTC.